This TCR beta chain is drawn from a study of PD-1 blockade in classical Hodgkin lymphoma. This CDR3 has 12 amino acids. Germline V lookup: CDR1 MNHEY, CDR2 SVGAGI. V was cut by 0 bases and J by 9 bases, with 8 bases left in between. Relapse was seen in all patients after autologous stem cell transplantation, and brentuximab vedotin exposure was variable. Best responses were complete response, partial response or progressive disease. TCRdb keeps only in-frame clones here, not all; method: immunoSEQ multiplex PCR. Of thousands of clones in the sample, 86% were seen once. Broader study findings: There remain no defined causes for the repertoire differences, which possibly reflect disease activity or prior therapy. Significant TCR diversity gains by C4D1 occurred in CD4+ but not CD8+ cells. Reports described newly diagnosed patients as having lower baseline TCR diversity than healthy donors.

A note on this clone: Its matching antigen is unknown.

This sequence was found in a human donor with classical Hodgkin lymphoma. This chain connects TRBV6-5 to TRBJ2-5; tentative D call: TRBD2 (6 bases). Specimen: peripheral blood mononuclear cells (PBMCs), collected before the second cycle of nivolumab. The CDR3 reads CASSYSTGAQYF. CDR3 nucleotide sequence: TGTGCCAGCAGTTACTCGACGGGAGCCCAGTACTTC.